These 5 T cell receptor beta chains share one sample of origin, sequenced in a study of post-analysis software for immune sequencing data. Findings and caveats of the study: TRBV5-6, TRBV5-1 and TRBV20-1 were among several TRBV segments more frequent in patients than controls.

Unique molecular identifiers tagged the TCR beta cDNA libraries. TCRdb itself ran the PCR reads through MiXCR, one entry per CDR3 protein. The sample holds roughly 670,000 distinct CDR3 sequences, approximately 59% seen once. No cognate antigen is known for these TCRs. The sample comprised blood. Receptor source: a girl aged 2 to 9 with multiple sclerosis.

The genes are TRBV7-9 and TRBJ1-5, with D possibly matching TRBD1 (5 bases). V lost 4 bases, J lost 4 bases, and 11 bases lay in between. The germline gives CDR1 SEHNR, CDR2 FQNEAQ (reference sequence). CDR3 length equals 14 residues. This CDR3 is CASSSRDGNQPQHF. The DNA for the CDR3 is TGTGCCAGCAGCTCGCGGGACGGGAATCAGCCCCAGCATTTT.

This chain uses TRBV5-6 with TRBJ1-2; D might be TRBD1 (5 bases). The CDR3 totals 13 residues. Germline assignment: CDR1 SGHDT and CDR2 YYEEEE. Trimming took 4 bases from V and 4 from J, leaving 11 bases between them. The CDR3 spells CASSIGDGYGYTF. CDR3 DNA sequence: TGTGCCAGCAGCATTGGGGACGGCTATGGCTACACCTTC.

This chain joins TRBV6-5 and TRBJ2-1; TRBD1 might be the D (5 bases). This CDR3 region has 14 residues. V was shortened by 6 bases and J by 4 bases, with 13 bases between the two germline ends. Germline CDR1 MNHEY, CDR2 SVGAGI. As DNA, the CDR3 is TGTGCCAGCAGGCAGGGAAGGCTTTACAATGAGCAGTTCTTC. Its translation is CASRQGRLYNEQFF.

The sample holds a few counts of this clonotype. The chain is built from TRBV10-1 and TRBJ1-2; D remains ambiguous. The length of the CDR3 is 10 residues. V lost 6 bases, J lost 3 bases, and 2 bases lay in between. Germline V gene sequence: CDR1 WNHNN, CDR2 SYGVQD (reference sequence). The CDR3 here is CASSHYGYTF. The CDR3 nucleotides are TGCGCCAGCAGCCACTATGGCTACACCTTC.

This clonotype turned up a few times. The chain joins TRBV20-1 to TRBJ2-7; D tentatively fits TRBD1 or TRBD2 (7 bases each). The CDR3 loop spans 15 amino acids. The germline V gene has CDR1 DFQATT and CDR2 SNEGSKA (reference sequence). V was shortened by 6 bases and J by 3 bases, with 21 bases between the two germline ends. CDR3 DNA sequence: TGCAGTGCGGGGGGGACAGACACTTCAAACTACGAGCAGTACTTC. Protein: CSAGGTDTSNYEQYF.